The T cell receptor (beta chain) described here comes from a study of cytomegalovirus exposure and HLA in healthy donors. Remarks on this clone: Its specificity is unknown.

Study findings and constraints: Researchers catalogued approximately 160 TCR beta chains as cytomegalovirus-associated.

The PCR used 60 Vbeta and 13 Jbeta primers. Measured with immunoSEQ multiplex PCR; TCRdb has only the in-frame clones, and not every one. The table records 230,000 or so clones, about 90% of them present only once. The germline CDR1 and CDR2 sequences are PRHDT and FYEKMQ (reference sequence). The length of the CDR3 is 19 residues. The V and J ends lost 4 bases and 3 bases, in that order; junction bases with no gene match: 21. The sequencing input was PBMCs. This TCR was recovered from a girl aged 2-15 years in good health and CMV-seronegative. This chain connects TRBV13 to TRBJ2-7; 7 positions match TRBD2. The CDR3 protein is CASSYAGLSYKISDYEQYF. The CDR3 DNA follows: TGTGCCAGCAGCTACGCGGGACTAAGTTATAAGATATCGGACTACGAGCAGTACTTC.